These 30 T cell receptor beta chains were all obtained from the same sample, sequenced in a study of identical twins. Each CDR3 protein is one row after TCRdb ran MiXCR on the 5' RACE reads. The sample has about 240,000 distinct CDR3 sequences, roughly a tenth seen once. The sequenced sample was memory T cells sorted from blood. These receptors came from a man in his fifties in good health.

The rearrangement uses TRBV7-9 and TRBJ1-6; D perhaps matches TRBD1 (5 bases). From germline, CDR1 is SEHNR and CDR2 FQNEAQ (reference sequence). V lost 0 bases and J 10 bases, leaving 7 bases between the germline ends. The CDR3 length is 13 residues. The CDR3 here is CASSLAGESPLHF. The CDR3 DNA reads TGTGCCAGCAGCTTAGCGGGGGAATCACCCCTCCACTTT.

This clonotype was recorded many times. CDR3 region: CASSEFREETPYF. The DNA of the CDR3 is TGTGCCAGCAGTGAATTCCGGGAAGAGACCCCCTACTTC. The chain is built from TRBV2 and TRBJ2-5, with a weak D call TRBD2 (5 bases). The CDR3 sequence is 13 residues long. V lost 2 bases to trimming and J lost 14 bases, with 18 bases between them. Germline V CDR1 and CDR2: SNHLY, FYNNEI.

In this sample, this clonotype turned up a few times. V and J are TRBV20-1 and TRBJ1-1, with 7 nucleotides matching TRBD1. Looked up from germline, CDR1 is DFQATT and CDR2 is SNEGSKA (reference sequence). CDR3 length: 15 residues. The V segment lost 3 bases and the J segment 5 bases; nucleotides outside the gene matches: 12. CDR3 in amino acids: CSASRGAGGKTEAFF. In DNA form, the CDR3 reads TGCAGTGCTAGCAGGGGGGCGGGGGGAAAAACTGAAGCTTTCTTT.

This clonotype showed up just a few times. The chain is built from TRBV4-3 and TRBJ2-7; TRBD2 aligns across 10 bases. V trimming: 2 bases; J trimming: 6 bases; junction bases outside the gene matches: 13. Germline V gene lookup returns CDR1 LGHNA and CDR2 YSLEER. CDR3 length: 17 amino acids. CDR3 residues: CASSQLGSGRASSEQYF. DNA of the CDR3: TGCGCCAGCAGCCAACTGGGAAGCGGGAGGGCCTCGTCCGAGCAGTACTTC.

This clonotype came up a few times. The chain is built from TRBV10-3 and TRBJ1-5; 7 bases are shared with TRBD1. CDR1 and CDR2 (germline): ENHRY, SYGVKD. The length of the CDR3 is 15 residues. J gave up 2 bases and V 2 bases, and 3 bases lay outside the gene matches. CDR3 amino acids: CAISEAGGGNQPQHF. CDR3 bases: TGTGCCATCAGTGAGGCAGGGGGTGGCAATCAGCCCCAGCATTTT.

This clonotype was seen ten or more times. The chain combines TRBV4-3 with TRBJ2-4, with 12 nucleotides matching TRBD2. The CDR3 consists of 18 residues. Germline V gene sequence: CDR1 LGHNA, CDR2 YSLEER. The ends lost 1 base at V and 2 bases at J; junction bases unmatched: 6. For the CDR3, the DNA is TGCGCCAGCAGCCAAGGGACTAGCGGGGAGCCGACCAAAAACATTCAGTACTTC. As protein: CASSQGTSGEPTKNIQYF.

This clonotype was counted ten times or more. CDR3 sequence: CASSFHVNTEAFF. CDR3 DNA sequence: TGCGCCAGCAGCTTCCATGTGAACACTGAAGCTTTCTTT. The rearrangement uses TRBV5-1 and TRBJ1-1, with D hard to call. The CDR3 has 13 amino acids. CDR1 is SGHRS, CDR2 YFSETQ, per germline. V dropped 2 bases and J dropped 0 bases, with 5 bases sitting between them.

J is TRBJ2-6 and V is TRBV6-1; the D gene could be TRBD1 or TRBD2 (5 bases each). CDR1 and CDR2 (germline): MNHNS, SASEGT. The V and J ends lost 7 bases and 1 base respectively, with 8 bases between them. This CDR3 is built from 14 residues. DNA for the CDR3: TGTGCCAGCACTGGGGGTTCTGGGGCCAACGTCCTGACTTTC. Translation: CASTGGSGANVLTF.

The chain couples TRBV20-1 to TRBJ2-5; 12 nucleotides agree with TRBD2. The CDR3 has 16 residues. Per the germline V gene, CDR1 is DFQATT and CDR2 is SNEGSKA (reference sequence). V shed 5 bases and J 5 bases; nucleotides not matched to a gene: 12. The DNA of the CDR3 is TGCAGTGCTCAAAATAGACTAGCGGGAGATTGGGAGACCCAGTACTTC. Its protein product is CSAQNRLAGDWETQYF.

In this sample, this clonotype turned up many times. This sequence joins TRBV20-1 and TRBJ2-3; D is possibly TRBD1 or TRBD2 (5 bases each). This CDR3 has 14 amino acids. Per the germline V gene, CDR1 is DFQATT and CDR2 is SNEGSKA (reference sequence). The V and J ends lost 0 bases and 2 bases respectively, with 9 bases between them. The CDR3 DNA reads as TGCAGTGCTAGAGAAGGGGACCCCACAGATACGCAGTATTTT. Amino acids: CSAREGDPTDTQYF.

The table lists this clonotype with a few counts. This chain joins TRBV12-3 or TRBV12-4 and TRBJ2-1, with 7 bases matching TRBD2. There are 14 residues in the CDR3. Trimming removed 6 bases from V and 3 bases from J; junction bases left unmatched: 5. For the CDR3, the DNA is TGTGCCAGCAGCCCTTGGGGGGGCTACAATGAGCAGTTCTTC. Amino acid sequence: CASSPWGGYNEQFF.

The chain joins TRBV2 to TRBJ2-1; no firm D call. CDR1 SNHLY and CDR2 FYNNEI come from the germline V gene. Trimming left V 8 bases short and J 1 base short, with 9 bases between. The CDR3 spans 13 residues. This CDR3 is CASSRNSYNEQFF. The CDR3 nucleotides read TGTGCCAGCTCGCGCAATTCCTACAATGAGCAGTTCTTC. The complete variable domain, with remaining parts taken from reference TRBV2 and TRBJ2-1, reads EPEVTQTPSHQVTQMGQEVILRCVPISNHLYFYWYRQILGQKVEFLVSFYNNEISEKSEIFDDQFSVERPDGSNFTLKIRSTKLEDSAMYFCASSRNSYNEQFFGPGTRLTVL.

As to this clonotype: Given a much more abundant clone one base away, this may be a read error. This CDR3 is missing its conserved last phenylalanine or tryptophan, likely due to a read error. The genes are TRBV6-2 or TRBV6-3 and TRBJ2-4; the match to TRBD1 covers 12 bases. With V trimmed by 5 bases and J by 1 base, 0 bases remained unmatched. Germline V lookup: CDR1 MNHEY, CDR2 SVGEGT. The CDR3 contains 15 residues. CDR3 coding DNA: TGTGCCAGCAGTGGGACAGGGGGCGCCAAAAACATTCAGTACCTC. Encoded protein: CASSGTGGAKNIQYL.

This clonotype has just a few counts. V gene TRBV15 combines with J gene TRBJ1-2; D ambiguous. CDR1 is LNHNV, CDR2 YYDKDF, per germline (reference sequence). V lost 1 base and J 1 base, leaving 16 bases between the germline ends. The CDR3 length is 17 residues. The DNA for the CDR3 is TGTGCCACCAGCAGAGTCCCTCTACGTCGGATTAACTATGGCTACACCTTC. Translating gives CATSRVPLRRINYGYTF.

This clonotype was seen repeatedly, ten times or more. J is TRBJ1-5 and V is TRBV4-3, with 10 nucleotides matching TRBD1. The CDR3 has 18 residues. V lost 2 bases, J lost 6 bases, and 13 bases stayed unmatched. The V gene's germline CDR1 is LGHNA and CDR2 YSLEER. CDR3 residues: CASSQTLGDRGSSQPQHF. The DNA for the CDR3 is TGCGCCAGCAGCCAAACCCTTGGGGACAGGGGAAGTAGTCAGCCCCAGCATTTT.

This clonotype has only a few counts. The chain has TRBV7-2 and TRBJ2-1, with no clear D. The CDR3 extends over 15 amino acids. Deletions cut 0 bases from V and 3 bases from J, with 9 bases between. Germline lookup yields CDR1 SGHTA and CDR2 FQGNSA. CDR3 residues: CASSLAAAYYNEQFF. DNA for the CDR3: TGTGCCAGCAGCTTAGCGGCAGCCTACTACAATGAGCAGTTCTTC. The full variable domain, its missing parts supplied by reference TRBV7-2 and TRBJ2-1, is GAGVSQSPSNKVTEKGKDVELRCDPISGHTALYWYRQSLGQGLEFLIYFQGNSAPDKSGLPSDRFSAERTGGSVSTLTIQRTQQEDSAVYLCASSLAAAYYNEQFFGPGTRLTVL.

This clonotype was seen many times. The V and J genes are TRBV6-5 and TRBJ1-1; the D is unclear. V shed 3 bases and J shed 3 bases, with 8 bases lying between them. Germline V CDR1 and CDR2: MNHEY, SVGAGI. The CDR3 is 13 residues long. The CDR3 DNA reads TGTGCCAGCAGTTATCGGCGGGACACTGAAGCTTTCTTT. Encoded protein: CASSYRRDTEAFF.

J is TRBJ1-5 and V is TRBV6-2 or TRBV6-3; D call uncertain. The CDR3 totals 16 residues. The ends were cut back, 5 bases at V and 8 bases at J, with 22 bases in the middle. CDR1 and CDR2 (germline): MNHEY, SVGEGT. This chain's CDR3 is CASSPQEAVGGKPQHF. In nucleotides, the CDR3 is TGTGCCAGCAGTCCGCAAGAGGCCGTCGGTGGGAAGCCCCAGCATTTT.

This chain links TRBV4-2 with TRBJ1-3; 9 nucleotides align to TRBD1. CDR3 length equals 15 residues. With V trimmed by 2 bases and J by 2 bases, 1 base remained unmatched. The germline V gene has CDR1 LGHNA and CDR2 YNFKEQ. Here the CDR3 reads CASSQRTGAGNTIYF. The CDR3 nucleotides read TGTGCCAGCAGCCAAAGGACAGGGGCTGGAAACACCATATATTTT.

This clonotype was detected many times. The CDR3 DNA follows: TGTGCCAGCAGCTTAGTGGGACAGGGGCCGATTTACGAGCAGTACTTC. It codes for CASSLVGQGPIYEQYF. The chain recombines TRBV7-2 with TRBJ2-7; 10 positions agree with TRBD1. This CDR3 has 16 amino acids. Unmatched junction bases numbered 7, after V lost 1 base and J lost 4 bases. Germline-derived CDR1 and CDR2 are SGHTA and FQGNSA.

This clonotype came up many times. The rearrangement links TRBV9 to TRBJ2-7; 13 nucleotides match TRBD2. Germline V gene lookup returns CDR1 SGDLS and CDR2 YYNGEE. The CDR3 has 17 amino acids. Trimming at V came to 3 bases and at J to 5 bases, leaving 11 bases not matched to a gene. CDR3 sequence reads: CASSASSGLAGTDEQYF. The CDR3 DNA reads TGTGCCAGCAGCGCCTCCTCGGGACTAGCGGGAACCGACGAGCAGTACTTC.

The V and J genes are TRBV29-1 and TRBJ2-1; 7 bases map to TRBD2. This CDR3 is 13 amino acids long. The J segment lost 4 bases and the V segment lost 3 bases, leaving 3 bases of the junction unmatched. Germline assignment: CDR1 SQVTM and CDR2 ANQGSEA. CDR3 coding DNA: TGCAGCGTTGATCCTAGCGGATACAATGAGCAGTTCTTC. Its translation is CSVDPSGYNEQFF.

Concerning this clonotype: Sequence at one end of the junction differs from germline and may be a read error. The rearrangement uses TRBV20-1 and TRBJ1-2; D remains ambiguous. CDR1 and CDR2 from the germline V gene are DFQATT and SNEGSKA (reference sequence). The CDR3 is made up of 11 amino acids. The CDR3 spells CSARDRREALF. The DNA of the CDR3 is TGCAGTGCTAGAGATCGCCGGGAGGCCCTCTTC.

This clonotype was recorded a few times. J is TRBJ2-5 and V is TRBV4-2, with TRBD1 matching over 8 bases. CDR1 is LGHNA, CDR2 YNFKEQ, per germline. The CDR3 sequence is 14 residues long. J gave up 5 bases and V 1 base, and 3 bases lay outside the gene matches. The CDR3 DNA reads TGTGCCAGCAGCCAAGTGGGACAGGCGGAGACCCAGTACTTC. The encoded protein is CASSQVGQAETQYF.

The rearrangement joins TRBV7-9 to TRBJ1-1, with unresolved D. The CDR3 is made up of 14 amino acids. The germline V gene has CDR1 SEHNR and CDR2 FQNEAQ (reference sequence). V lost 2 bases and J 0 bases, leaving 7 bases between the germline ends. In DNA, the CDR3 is TGTGCCAGCAGCTTAAAGAGGATGAACACTGAAGCTTTCTTT. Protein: CASSLKRMNTEAFF.

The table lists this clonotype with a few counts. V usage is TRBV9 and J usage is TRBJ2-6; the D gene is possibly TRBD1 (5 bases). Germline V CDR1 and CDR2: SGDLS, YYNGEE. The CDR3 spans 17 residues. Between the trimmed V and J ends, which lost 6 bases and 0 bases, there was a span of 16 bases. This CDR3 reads CASNGPGHLSGANVLTF. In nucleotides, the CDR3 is TGTGCCAGCAACGGACCCGGACACCTCTCTGGGGCCAACGTCCTGACTTTC. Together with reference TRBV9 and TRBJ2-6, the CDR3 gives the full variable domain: DSGVTQTPKHLITATGQRVTLRCSPRSGDLSVYWYQQSLDQGLQFLIQYYNGEERAKGNILERFSAQQFPDLHSELNLSSLELGDSALYFCASNGPGHLSGANVLTFGAGSRLTVL.

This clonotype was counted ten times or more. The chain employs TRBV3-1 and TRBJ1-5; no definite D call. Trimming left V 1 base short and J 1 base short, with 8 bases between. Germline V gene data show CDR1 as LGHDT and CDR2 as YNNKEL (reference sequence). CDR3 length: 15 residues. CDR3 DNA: TGTGCCAGCAGCCAAGGGGTTCGAAGCAATCAGCCCCAGCATTTT. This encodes CASSQGVRSNQPQHF.

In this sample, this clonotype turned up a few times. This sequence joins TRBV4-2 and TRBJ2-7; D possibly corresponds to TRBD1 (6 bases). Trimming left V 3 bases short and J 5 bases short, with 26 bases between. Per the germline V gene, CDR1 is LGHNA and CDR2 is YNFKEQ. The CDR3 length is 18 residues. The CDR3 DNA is TGTGCCAGCAGCCAGATCGTTCTCTCCGGGACAAGTATCCACGAGCAGTACTTC. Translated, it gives CASSQIVLSGTSIHEQYF.

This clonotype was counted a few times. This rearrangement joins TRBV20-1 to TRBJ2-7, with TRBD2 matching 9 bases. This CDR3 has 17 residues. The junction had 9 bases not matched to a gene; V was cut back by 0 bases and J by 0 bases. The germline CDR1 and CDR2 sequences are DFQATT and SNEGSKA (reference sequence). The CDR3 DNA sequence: TGCAGTGCTAGAGAGCCCCGGAGGCGGGGGGGCTCCTACGAGCAGTACTTC. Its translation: CSAREPRRRGGSYEQYF.

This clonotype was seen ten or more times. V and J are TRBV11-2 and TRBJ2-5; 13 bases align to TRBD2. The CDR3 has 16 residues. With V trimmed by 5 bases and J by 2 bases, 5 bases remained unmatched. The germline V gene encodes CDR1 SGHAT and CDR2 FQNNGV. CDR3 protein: CASSQLAGGLQETQYF. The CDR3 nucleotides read TGTGCCAGCAGCCAACTAGCGGGGGGGCTGCAAGAGACCCAGTACTTC.